Below are 16 T cell receptor beta chains sequenced from a single sample in a study of cytomegalovirus exposure and HLA in healthy donors. Data came from immunoSEQ multiplex PCR; TCRdb stores just in-frame clones and leaves some out. The repertoire holds about 260,000 clones, with about 90% as singletons. Input material: PBMCs. The receptors originated from a woman aged 30 to 39 in good health and CMV-seronegative.

The V gene is TRBV29-1, the J gene TRBJ2-7; 10 bases line up with TRBD1. J gave up 3 bases and V 3 bases, and 11 bases lay outside the gene matches. The CDR3 consists of 16 residues. Looked up from germline, CDR1 is SQVTM and CDR2 is ANQGSEA. This chain's CDR3 is CSVDLRTGGGIYEQYF. The CDR3 bases are TGCAGCGTTGACCTGAGGACAGGGGGGGGGATCTACGAGCAGTACTTC.

The gene calls are TRBV11-1 and TRBJ1-2, with D perhaps TRBD1 (5 bases). V was pared by 5 bases and J by 4 bases, with 14 bases between. Germline V gene lookup returns CDR1 SGHAT and CDR2 FQDESV (reference sequence). The CDR3 spans 14 residues. As DNA, the CDR3 is TGTGCCAGCAGCGACGGGACCGCGGGCTATGGCTACACCTTC. Its protein is CASSDGTAGYGYTF.

The V gene is TRBV5-1, the J gene TRBJ2-7; 8 bases line up with TRBD1. CDR1 and CDR2 (germline): SGHRS, YFSETQ. The junction had 11 bases not matched to a gene; V was cut back by 1 base and J by 2 bases. This CDR3 region has 17 residues. The CDR3 sequence: CASSLTGGRTSTYEQYF. The DNA for the CDR3 is TGCGCCAGCAGCTTGACAGGGGGTAGGACTTCGACCTACGAGCAGTACTTC.

This clone was observed once. The V call is TRBV15, the J call TRBJ2-6, with a possible D match to TRBD1 (6 bases). Germline V gene data show CDR1 as LNHNV and CDR2 as YYDKDF (reference sequence). This CDR3 spans 19 amino acids. Trimming left V 1 base short and J 0 bases short, with 16 bases between. The DNA of the CDR3 is TGTGCCACCAGCAGAGTCGCGGACAGTTCGAGCTCTGGGGCCAACGTCCTGACTTTC. It codes for CATSRVADSSSSGANVLTF.

This chain uses TRBV28 with TRBJ2-1; D ambiguous. V shed 5 bases and J shed 8 bases, with 10 bases lying between them. Per the germline V gene, CDR1 is MDHEN and CDR2 is SYDVKM. There are 12 residues in the CDR3. The CDR3 sequence: CASSPIGYEQFF. The CDR3 DNA reads as TGTGCCAGCAGTCCCATCGGCTATGAGCAGTTCTTC.

V gene TRBV5-1 combines with J gene TRBJ2-1; a weak D match, TRBD2 (5 bases). The germline V gene encodes CDR1 SGHRS and CDR2 YFSETQ. V lost 0 bases and J 6 bases, leaving 13 bases between the germline ends. The CDR3 contains 15 residues. The CDR3 DNA reads as TGCGCCAGCAGCTTGGCAGCCGGACTTTCCAATGAGCAGTTCTTC. Its protein product is CASSLAAGLSNEQFF.

This chain connects TRBV2 to TRBJ2-3; D may match TRBD1 or TRBD2 (5 bases each). Germline CDR1 is SNHLY and CDR2 is FYNNEI. CDR3 length equals 14 residues. Trimming shortened V by 5 bases and J by 2 bases, and 11 bases separated the two germline ends. The CDR3 DNA reads as TGTGCCAGCAGTAGGGACGGACTCACAGATACGCAGTATTTT. This encodes CASSRDGLTDTQYF.

The rearrangement joins TRBV7-2 to TRBJ2-5; 8 bases line up with TRBD2. The J call may not be correct, given that the DNA end is closer to TRBJ2-7. The germline V gene has CDR1 SGHTA and CDR2 FQGNSA. The CDR3 is 16 residues long. CDR3 nucleotides: TGTGCCAGCAGCTTAGAAGGGGTAGCGGGAAACTACGAGCAGTACTTC. The encoded protein is CASSLEGVAGNYEQYF.

This chain connects TRBV7-2 to TRBJ2-3; 7 bases agree with TRBD2. This CDR3 comprises 18 residues. Germline V CDR1 and CDR2: SGHTA, FQGNSA. Trimming cost V 1 base and J 5 bases; bases outside gene matches: 15. The CDR3 here is CASSLGRGGRASRDTQYF. CDR3 coding DNA: TGTGCCAGCAGCTTAGGAAGGGGAGGGCGGGCTTCACGAGATACGCAGTATTTT.

The rearrangement joins TRBV4-1 to TRBJ1-4; 9 bases agree with TRBD1. The ends lost 3 bases at V and 6 bases at J; junction bases unmatched: 2. Germline CDR1 is MGHRA and CDR2 is YSYEKL. This CDR3 comprises 14 residues. The CDR3 nucleotides are TGCGCCAGCAGCCAGGGGACAGGGCATGAAAAACTGTTTTTT. Translated, it gives CASSQGTGHEKLFF.

This clone was seen a few times. This chain uses TRBV27 with TRBJ2-1; 13 nucleotides match TRBD2. From germline, CDR1 is MNHEY and CDR2 SMNVEV (reference sequence). This CDR3 spans 15 amino acids. Trimming cost V 5 bases and J 12 bases; bases outside gene matches: 10. CDR3 DNA: TGTGCCAGCAGTCGACCAGGGACTAGCGGGATTGTGCAGTTCTTC. It is translated as CASSRPGTSGIVQFF.

This rearrangement joins TRBV28 to TRBJ2-1; D is perhaps TRBD1 (6 bases). Trimming took off 5 bases at V and 8 bases at J, with 19 bases between the two ends. Per germline, CDR1 MDHEN and CDR2 SYDVKM. The CDR3 length is 15 residues. CDR3 DNA: TGTGCCAGCAGTCGGCAGGGGATCGGTGGCGATGAGCAGTTCTTC. Amino acid sequence: CASSRQGIGGDEQFF.

The rearrangement joins TRBV18 to TRBJ2-7; 7 bases are shared with TRBD1. This CDR3 is 17 amino acids long. Losses at the gene ends were 6 bases for V and 3 bases for J; bases not matched to a gene: 17. Germline V lookup: CDR1 KGHSH, CDR2 LQKENI. The DNA for the CDR3 is TGTGCCAGCTCCCTCTATCCCGGGTCTACAGGGGTCTACGAGCAGTACTTC. This gives the protein CASSLYPGSTGVYEQYF.

The V and J genes are TRBV5-1 and TRBJ2-1, with 9 bases fitting TRBD1. The CDR3 spans 13 residues. V lost 2 bases to trimming and J lost 8 bases; unmatched junction nucleotides: 2. Germline loops: CDR1 SGHRS, CDR2 YFSETQ. Here the CDR3 reads CASSFTGGHEQFF. The CDR3 DNA reads TGCGCCAGCAGCTTCACAGGGGGCCATGAGCAGTTCTTC. Combining the CDR3 with reference TRBV5-1 and TRBJ2-1 gives the whole variable domain KAGVTQTPRYLIKTRGQQVTLSCSPISGHRSVSWYQQTPGQGLQFLFEYFSETQRNKGNFPGRFSGRQFSNSRSEMNVSTLELGDSALYLCASSFTGGHEQFFGPGTRLTVL.

V and J are TRBV5-4 and TRBJ2-7; tentative D call: TRBD1 (5 bases). Germline CDR1 and CDR2: SGHNT and YYREEE (reference sequence). The CDR3 sequence is 15 residues long. V gave up 1 base and J gave up 5 bases, with 16 bases separating them. The CDR3 is CASSLKGKEVHEQYF. In DNA, the CDR3 is TGTGCCAGCAGCTTGAAGGGGAAAGAGGTCCACGAGCAGTACTTC.

This chain links TRBV4-2 with TRBJ2-2; TRBD1 is a possible D gene (5 bases). V lost 4 bases and J 2 bases, leaving 14 bases between the germline ends. The CDR3 sequence is 16 residues long. The germline V gene encodes CDR1 LGHNA and CDR2 YNFKEQ. The CDR3 DNA sequence: TGTGCCAGCAGCCTTTTTCAGGGTTCTAACACCGGGGAGCTGTTTTTT. Its protein product is CASSLFQGSNTGELFF.